The next 16 T cell receptor beta chains were all read from a single sample in a study of blood T cell repertoires in COVID-19. Sequenced by immunoSEQ multiplex PCR; TCRdb stores in-frame clones only, minus some. The table has roughly 220,000 clones, 86% seen once. The sample was peripheral blood. The receptor source for this set is a woman aged 50 to 60 with COVID-19, enrolled during active disease.

The CDR3: CASSPPGTGSYEQYF. CDR3 nucleotides: TGTGCCAGTTCGCCTCCCGGGACAGGGTCCTACGAGCAGTACTTC. This chain uses TRBV19 with TRBJ2-7; 9 bases are shared with TRBD1. Germline V gene sequence: CDR1 LNHDA, CDR2 SQIVND (reference sequence). The CDR3 totals 15 residues. After removal of 8 bases from V and 1 base from J, the junction contained 9 bases not matched to a gene.

This sequence joins TRBV5-5 and TRBJ2-5; a possible D gene is TRBD2 (5 bases). The CDR3 length is 13 residues. The V gene lost 2 bases and the J gene lost 4 bases, with 9 bases spanning the gap. The germline V gene encodes CDR1 SGHKS and CDR2 YYEKEE (reference sequence). Written as DNA, the CDR3 is TGTGCCAGCAGCTTTCTCAGCGGAGAGACCCAGTACTTC. This translates into CASSFLSGETQYF.

The chain links TRBV7-6 to TRBJ1-2; D might be TRBD1 (6 bases). This CDR3 has 17 residues. V was trimmed by 0 bases and J by 0 bases, leaving 14 bases between them. Germline CDR1 SGHVS, CDR2 FNYEAQ. The CDR3 loop is CASSLAPGVSANYGYTF. The DNA of the CDR3 is TGTGCCAGCAGCTTAGCTCCAGGGGTTTCGGCTAACTATGGCTACACCTTC. The full variable domain, rest sourced from reference TRBV7-6 and TRBJ1-2, is GAGVSQSPRYKVTKRGQDVALRCDPISGHVSLYWYRQALGQGPEFLTYFNYEAQQDKSGLPNDRFSAERPEGSISTLTIQRTEQRDSAMYRCASSLAPGVSANYGYTFGSGTRLTVV.

This chain joins TRBV21-1 and TRBJ1-4. TRBV21-1 is termed a pseudogene. The CDR3 totals 15 residues. CDR3 coding DNA: TGTGCCAGCAGCAAAGTCCGGGGGAATAATGAAAAACTGTTTTTT. Its protein product is CASSKVRGNNEKLFF.

The chain links TRBV25-1 to TRBJ2-1; D perhaps matches TRBD2 (5 bases). V was shortened by 4 bases and J by 2 bases, with 15 bases between the two germline ends. The CDR3 consists of 16 residues. Per the germline V gene, CDR1 is MGHDK and CDR2 is SYGVNS. The CDR3 region has the DNA TGTGCCAGCAGTGCCCACGGGGAACTCCCCTACAATGAGCAGTTCTTC. The encoded protein is CASSAHGELPYNEQFF.

The gene calls are TRBV30 and TRBJ2-3, with 8 bases identical to TRBD1. With 0 bases clipped from V and 4 bases from J, the junction kept 6 bases outside the gene matches. Germline V CDR1 and CDR2: GTSNPN, SVGIG (reference sequence). CDR3 length equals 15 residues. CDR3 residues: CAWSVGTGGPDTQYF. CDR3 nucleotide sequence: TGTGCCTGGAGTGTTGGAACAGGGGGTCCAGATACGCAGTATTTT.

The J gene is TRBJ2-3, the V gene TRBV4-3; D is undetermined. The CDR3 covers 15 residues. CDR1 is LGHNA and CDR2 is YSLEER in the germline V gene. Trimming stripped 0 bases from V and 4 bases from J, with 11 bases between. In DNA, the CDR3 is TGCGCCAGCAGCCAAGATGATCTAGTAGCAGATACGCAGTATTTT. This translates into CASSQDDLVADTQYF.

This clone was found once. The chain uses TRBV3-1 (or the pseudogene TRBV3-2) and TRBJ1-3; no reliable D call. CDR3 size: 13 residues. The V gene's germline CDR1 is LGHDT and CDR2 YNNKEL (reference sequence). Trimming stripped 11 bases from V and 0 bases from J, with 11 bases between. The CDR3 DNA follows: TGTGCCTCCGGGGAGCTCTCTGGAAACACCATATATTTT. It specifies CASGELSGNTIYF.

This clone is a singleton in its sample. The chain employs TRBV3-1 (or the pseudogene TRBV3-2) and TRBJ1-2; no clear D. CDR3 length: 16 residues. The germline V and J ends were trimmed by 4 bases and 4 bases, with 19 bases remaining between them. Germline CDR1 and CDR2: LGHDT and YNNKEL (reference sequence). The CDR3 sequence: CASSLTGPGRAYGYTF. The CDR3 DNA is TGTGCCAGCAGCCTCACGGGTCCCGGGAGGGCCTATGGCTACACCTTC.

The chain uses TRBV6-2 or TRBV6-3 and TRBJ2-5; the D gene is possibly TRBD2 (7 bases). V was clipped by 4 bases and J by 6 bases, with 18 bases between them. This CDR3 contains 15 residues. CDR1 is MNHEY, CDR2 SVGEGT, per germline. CDR3 bases: TGTGCCAGCAGTTGGGGCGGGTACGGGGGGCAGACCCAGTACTTC. As protein: CASSWGGYGGQTQYF.

The rearrangement links TRBV21-1 to TRBJ1-5. TRBV21-1 is labeled a pseudogene. The CDR3 has 17 residues. The CDR3 reads CASSKPPRAGGNQPQHF. The CDR3 nucleotides are TGTGCCAGCAGCAAACCCCCTCGGGCGGGAGGCAATCAGCCCCAGCATTTT.

The gene calls are TRBV2 and TRBJ1-3, with TRBD1 matching over 8 bases. The CDR3 extends over 15 amino acids. V gave up 8 bases and J gave up 2 bases; unmatched junction bases: 8. Germline-derived CDR1 and CDR2 are SNHLY and FYNNEI. The CDR3 loop reads CASGSGGTPGNTIYF. DNA for the CDR3: TGTGCCAGCGGATCAGGGGGCACTCCTGGAAACACCATATATTTT.

The chain couples TRBV9 to TRBJ1-4; D is perhaps TRBD1 (5 bases). The CDR3 is 14 residues long. Between the trimmed V and J ends, which lost 1 base and 5 bases, there was a span of 9 bases. Germline V gene sequence: CDR1 SGDLS, CDR2 YYNGEE. The CDR3 DNA sequence: TGTGCCAGCAGCGTAAGGGCAGGGAATGAAAAACTGTTTTTT. Translated: CASSVRAGNEKLFF.

The chain recombines TRBV5-1 with TRBJ1-1; D uncertain. This CDR3 spans 15 amino acids. The ends were cut back, 4 bases at V and 6 bases at J, with 19 bases in the middle. Per germline, CDR1 SGHRS and CDR2 YFSETQ. In DNA, the CDR3 is TGCGCCAGCAGCCCAGATCGGTCCGGAGTGGCTGAAGCTTTCTTT. Its protein product is CASSPDRSGVAEAFF.

The J gene is TRBJ1-5, the V gene TRBV6-5; D uncertain. The CDR3 covers 15 residues. V was shortened by 2 bases and J by 1 base, with 9 bases between the two germline ends. Looked up from germline, CDR1 is MNHEY and CDR2 is SVGAGI. CDR3 protein: CASSYNGGSNQPQHF. For the CDR3, the DNA is TGTGCCAGCAGTTACAATGGAGGGAGCAATCAGCCCCAGCATTTT.

A remark on this clone: This sample also contains other DNA sequences that code for the same CDR3. The genes are TRBV10-2 and TRBJ2-7; D not resolved. V was clipped by 5 bases and J by 1 base, with 6 bases between them. The CDR3 consists of 12 residues. The germline V gene encodes CDR1 WSHSY and CDR2 SAAADI. CDR3 in DNA: TGCGCCAGCAGTAGTCAGTCCTACGAGCAGTACTTC. Protein: CASSSQSYEQYF.